This T cell receptor (beta chain) was found in a study of response to subunit inactivated influenza vaccine. This CDR3 has 15 amino acids. The germline CDR1 and CDR2 sequences are SGHVS and FQNEAQ. Germline trimming cut 6 bases from V and 2 bases from J; bases unmatched to any gene: 5. TCRdb re-derived calls from the RT-PCR reads in MiXCR, one entry per CDR3 protein. The sample has roughly 500,000 distinct CDR3 sequences; approximately 15% are singletons. A note on this clonotype: The antigen is unknown.

Study results and caveats: Authors suggested that a seasonal influenza vaccination recruits few new T cells each time.

The sample in question was CD4+ T cells sorted from PBMCs, obtained roughly 24 months after vaccination. The receptor's source is a man aged 45-69 years who received an inactivated influenza vaccine. The chain joins TRBV7-8 to TRBJ2-1; 9 bases are shared with TRBD2. CDR3 loop: CASRETSGTYNEQFF. CDR3 in DNA: TGTGCCAGCAGAGAGACTAGCGGAACCTACAATGAGCAGTTCTTC.